This T cell receptor (beta chain) stems from a study of CD8+ T cells in alopecia areata. The length of the CDR3 is 15 residues. Germline lookup yields CDR1 MRHNA and CDR2 SNTAGT. Trimming cost V 3 bases and J 1 base; bases outside gene matches: 1. Treatment denoted: oral pan-JAK inhibitor, 5-10 mg twice daily. This clone was seen at least ten times. Its matching antigen is unknown. Notes on the study in general: Normal-skin resident alphabeta T cells also appear among scalp sample sequences.

Extracted from the samples, RNA was reverse transcribed into cDNA to serve as the sequencing template. The method was immunoSEQ multiplex PCR; TCRdb's version includes in-frame clones alone and lacks a portion of them. The top ten clones hold roughly 15% of a sample with about 150,000 clones, roughly 54% of them seen once. This sample comprised CD8+ T cells sorted from blood, obtained at week 4, from a patient treated with tofacitinib. This chain uses TRBV6-4 with TRBJ2-3; 10 bases align to TRBD2. The source of this sequence is a human donor with alopecia areata. CDR3 in amino acids: CASSEGTSGTDTQYF. Here the CDR3 DNA reads TGTGCCAGCAGTGAAGGGACTAGCGGCACAGATACGCAGTATTTT.